The clone carrying this T cell receptor beta chain was found a few times. Its antigen remains unknown. V lost 10 bases and J 9 bases, leaving 19 bases between the germline ends. Looked up from germline, CDR1 is LNHDA and CDR2 is SQIVND (reference sequence). The CDR3 loop spans 13 amino acids. This sample was included in a study of cytomegalovirus exposure and HLA in healthy donors. Overall study findings and caveats: In a later analysis, most CMV-associated TCR beta chains appeared HLA-restricted.

PCR was performed using 60 Vbeta and 13 Jbeta primers. Produced via immunoSEQ multiplex PCR; TCRdb's table is partial and in-frame only. The sample holds over 150,000 clones, 65% to 80% seen once. The genes are TRBV19 and TRBJ2-1; a weak D match, TRBD2 (6 bases). The sequence derives from a man aged 25 to 40 in good health and CMV-seropositive. The sequenced sample was PBMCs. The CDR3 nucleotides are TGTGCCACTACCCGACGCGGGACGGGTGAGCAGTTCTTC. Translating gives CATTRRGTGEQFF.